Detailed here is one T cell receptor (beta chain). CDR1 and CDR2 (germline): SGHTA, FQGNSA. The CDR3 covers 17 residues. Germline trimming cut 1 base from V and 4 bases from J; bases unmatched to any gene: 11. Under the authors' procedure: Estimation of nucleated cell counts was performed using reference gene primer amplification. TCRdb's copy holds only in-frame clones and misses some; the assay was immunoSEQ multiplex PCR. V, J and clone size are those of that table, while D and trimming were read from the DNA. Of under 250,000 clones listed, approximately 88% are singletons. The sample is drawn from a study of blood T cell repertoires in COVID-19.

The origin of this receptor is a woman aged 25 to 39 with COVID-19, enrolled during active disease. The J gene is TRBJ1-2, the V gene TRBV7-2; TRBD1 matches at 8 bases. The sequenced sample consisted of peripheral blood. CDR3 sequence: CASSLVAGGHASYGYTF. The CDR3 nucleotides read TGTGCCAGCAGCTTAGTGGCAGGGGGCCATGCCAGCTATGGCTACACCTTC.